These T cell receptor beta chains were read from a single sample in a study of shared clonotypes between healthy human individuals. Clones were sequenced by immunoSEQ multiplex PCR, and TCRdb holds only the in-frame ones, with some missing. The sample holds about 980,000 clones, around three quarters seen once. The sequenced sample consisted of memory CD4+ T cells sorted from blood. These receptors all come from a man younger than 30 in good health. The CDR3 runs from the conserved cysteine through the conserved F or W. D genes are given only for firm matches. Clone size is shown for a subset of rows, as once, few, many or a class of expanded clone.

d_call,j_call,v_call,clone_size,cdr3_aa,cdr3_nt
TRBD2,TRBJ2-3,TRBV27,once,CASRNRLAGYTDTQYF,TGTGCCAGCAGGAACCGACTAGCGGGATACACAGATACGCAGTATTTT
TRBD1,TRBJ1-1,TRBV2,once,CASSGDSKWEAFF,TGTGCCAGCAGCGGGGACAGTAAATGGGAAGCTTTCTTT
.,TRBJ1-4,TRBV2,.,CASSGGQLGRKLFF,TGTGCCAGCAGTGGGGGGCAGTTGGGGAGAAAACTGTTTTTT
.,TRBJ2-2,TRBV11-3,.,CASSKGPAANTGELFF,TGTGCCAGCAGCAAGGGGCCAGCGGCCAACACCGGGGAGCTGTTTTTT
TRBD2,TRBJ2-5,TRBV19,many,CASSKGLAAETQYF,TGTGCCAGTAGTAAAGGACTAGCGGCGGAGACCCAGTACTTC
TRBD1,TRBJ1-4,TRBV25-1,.,CASSDRTGSEKLFF,TGTGCCAGCAGTGATAGGACAGGGTCGGAAAAACTGTTTTTT
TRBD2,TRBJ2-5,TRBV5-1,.,CASSREGSQETQYF,TGCGCCAGCAGCCGGGAGGGGAGTCAAGAGACCCAGTACTTC
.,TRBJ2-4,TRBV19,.,CASSIARGENIQYF,TGTGCCAGTAGTATAGCGAGGGGGGAGAACATTCAGTACTTC
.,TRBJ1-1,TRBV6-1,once,CASSEFASTEAFF,TGTGCCAGCAGTGAATTTGCTAGCACTGAAGCTTTCTTT
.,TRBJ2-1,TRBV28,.,CASSLIQFGEQFF,TGTGCCAGCAGTTTGATTCAGTTCGGTGAGCAGTTCTTC
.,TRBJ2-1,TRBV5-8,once,CASSLQGGSYNEQFF,TGTGCCAGCAGCTTACAAGGGGGCTCCTACAATGAGCAGTTCTTC
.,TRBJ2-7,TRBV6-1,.,CASGPGLYEQYF,TGTGCCAGCGGTCCGGGCCTCTACGAGCAGTACTTC
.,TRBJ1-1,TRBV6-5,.,CASSGTGSPSEAFF,TGTGCCAGCAGCGGTACAGGGTCCCCGTCTGAAGCTTTCTTT
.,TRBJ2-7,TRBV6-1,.,CASSEGGRYEQYF,TGTGCCAGCAGTGAAGGTGGACGCTACGAGCAGTACTTC
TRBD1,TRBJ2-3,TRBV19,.,CATNDRDRPTDTQYF,TGTGCCACCAACGACCGGGACAGACCCACAGATACGCAGTATTTT
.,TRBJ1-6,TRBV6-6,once,CASRPPDSPLHF,TGTGCCAGCAGACCGCCGGATTCACCCCTCCACTTT
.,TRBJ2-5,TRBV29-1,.,CSVDFGNQETQYF,TGCAGCGTTGACTTTGGGAACCAAGAGACCCAGTACTTC
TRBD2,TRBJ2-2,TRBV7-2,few,CASSLHPTSGAGELFF,TGTGCCAGCAGCCTTCACCCGACGAGCGGGGCCGGGGAGCTGTTTTTT
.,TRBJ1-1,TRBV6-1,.,CASKPSQEAFF,TGTGCCAGCAAGCCCTCTCAGGAAGCTTTCTTT
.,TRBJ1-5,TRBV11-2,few,CASSLAANQPQHF,TGTGCCAGCAGCTTAGCGGCCAATCAGCCCCAGCATTTT
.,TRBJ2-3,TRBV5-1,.,CASSGGLLTDTQYF,TGCGCCAGCAGCGGCGGGCTCCTCACAGATACGCAGTATTTT
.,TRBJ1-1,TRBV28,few,CASSFRQGKNTEAFF,TGTGCCAGCAGTTTCCGGCAGGGGAAGAACACTGAAGCTTTCTTT
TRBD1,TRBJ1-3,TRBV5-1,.,CASSQLTGSSSGNTIYF,TGCGCCAGCAGCCAACTGACAGGGTCCAGCTCTGGAAACACCATATATTTT
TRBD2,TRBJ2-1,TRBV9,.,CASSVAASGSGEQFF,TGTGCCAGCAGCGTAGCGGCTAGCGGGAGCGGTGAGCAGTTCTTC
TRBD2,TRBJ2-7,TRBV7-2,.,CASSLVAGVHEQYF,TGTGCCAGCAGCTTAGTAGCGGGAGTCCACGAGCAGTACTTC
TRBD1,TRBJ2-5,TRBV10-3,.,CATHPGGVETQYF,TGTGCCACACACCCAGGGGGCGTAGAGACCCAGTACTTC
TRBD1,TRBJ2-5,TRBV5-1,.,CASSLSTGVQETQYF,TGCGCCAGCAGCTTGTCGACAGGGGTCCAAGAGACCCAGTACTTC
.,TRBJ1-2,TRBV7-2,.,CASSLSEPVLIGYTF,TGTGCCAGCAGCCTTAGCGAACCGGTTTTGATAGGCTACACCTTC
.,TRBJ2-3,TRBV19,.,CASSPKADTQYF,TGTGCCAGTAGTCCAAAGGCAGATACGCAGTATTTT
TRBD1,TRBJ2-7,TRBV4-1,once,CASSRLGQGAKYF,TGCGCCAGCAGCCGTTTGGGACAGGGGGCTAAGTACTTC
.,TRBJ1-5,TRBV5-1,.,CASSLEGFNQPQHF,TGCGCCAGCAGCTTGGAGGGATTCAATCAGCCCCAGCATTTT